Shown below are 15 T cell receptor beta chains from a single sample sequenced in a study of T cell responses to AZD1222 COVID-19 vaccine. Assay: immunoSEQ multiplex PCR; the TCRdb copy retains only in-frame clones and omits some. The sample includes 150,000 to 200,000 clones, 88% seen only once; the top ten take about 25%. The sample was peripheral blood, taken 28 days after the second AZD1222 dose. These receptors came from an adult who received the AZD1222 COVID-19 vaccine.

The chain combines TRBV5-1 with TRBJ2-7, with D tentatively TRBD1 or TRBD2 (5 bases each). This CDR3 is built from 16 residues. The germline V gene encodes CDR1 SGHRS and CDR2 YFSETQ. Trimming shortened V by 4 bases and J by 3 bases, and 20 bases separated the two germline ends. CDR3 sequence (DNA): TGCGCCAGCAGCCGGCCAGAGGGGACGAGCATCTACGAGCAGTACTTC. This translates into CASSRPEGTSIYEQYF.

The rearrangement joins TRBV7-3 to TRBJ2-7, with 10 bases aligning to TRBD1. Trimming took 5 bases from V and 7 from J; bases not matched to a gene: 8. This CDR3 comprises 14 residues. Germline values: CDR1 SGHTA, CDR2 FQGTGA. The CDR3 loop reads CASSNSGQGREQYF. In DNA, the CDR3 is TGTGCCAGCAGCAACTCGGGACAGGGGCGGGAGCAGTACTTC.

The V call is TRBV5-1, the J call TRBJ2-7; TRBD2 matches at 7 bases. Germline CDR1 SGHRS, CDR2 YFSETQ. The CDR3 extends over 15 amino acids. CDR3 sequence (DNA): TGCGCAAGCGGGCAGGCGAGACTCGGGGGGTACGAGCAGTACTTC. This gives the protein CASGQARLGGYEQYF.

J is TRBJ1-2 and V is TRBV6-5; 7 bases align to TRBD1. Looked up from germline, CDR1 is MNHEY and CDR2 is SVGAGI. V gave up 2 bases and J gave up 4 bases; unmatched junction bases: 7. The CDR3 has 15 amino acids. This CDR3 reads CASSYTKGQIYGYTF. CDR3 DNA sequence: TGTGCCAGCAGTTACACAAAGGGACAGATCTATGGCTACACCTTC.

This chain links TRBV11-3 with TRBJ2-7; 8 bases match TRBD2. The J segment lost 6 bases and the V segment lost 8 bases, leaving 12 bases of the junction unmatched. CDR1 is SGHNT and CDR2 is YENEEA in the germline V gene. The CDR3 contains 14 residues. The DNA for the CDR3 is TGTGCCAGCGCTCAGACGGGGGGGCTCCCCGAGCAGTACTTC. Translating gives CASAQTGGLPEQYF.

The chain carries TRBV5-1 and TRBJ1-2; D uncertain. The V end lost 1 base, the J end lost 8 bases, and 15 bases lay between the germline ends. There are 14 residues in the CDR3. Germline V CDR1 and CDR2: SGHRS, YFSETQ. CDR3 region: CASSLFGTEGGYTF. The DNA of the CDR3 is TGCGCCAGCAGCTTGTTTGGAACGGAAGGGGGCTACACCTTC.

The chain employs TRBV15 and TRBJ1-6, with 7 bases matching TRBD1. The CDR3 extends over 15 amino acids. V lost 0 bases to trimming and J lost 9 bases; unmatched junction nucleotides: 5. The germline gives CDR1 LNHNV, CDR2 YYDKDF (reference sequence). The CDR3 region is CATSRDGTEGSPLHF. The CDR3 region has the DNA TGTGCCACCAGCAGAGACGGGACAGAGGGTTCACCCCTCCACTTT. Filled out from reference TRBV15 and TRBJ1-6, the complete variable domain reads DAMVIQNPRYQVTQFGKPVTLSCSQTLNHNVMYWYQQKSSQAPKLLFHYYDKDFNNEADTPDNFQSRRPNTSFCFLDIRSPGLGDTAMYLCATSRDGTEGSPLHFGNGTRLTVT.

The V gene is TRBV28, the J gene TRBJ1-4, with D possibly TRBD1 on 5 matching bases. With 10 bases removed from V and 8 bases from J, the gap between germline ends came to 8 bases. CDR3 length: 10 amino acids. CDR1 is MDHEN, CDR2 SYDVKM, per germline. CDR3 loop: CATHREKLFF. The CDR3 DNA follows: TGTGCCACCCACAGGGAAAAACTGTTTTTT.

This clone was detected only once. The gene calls are TRBV6-5 and TRBJ2-7; perhaps TRBD1 as D (6 bases). CDR1 is MNHEY and CDR2 is SVGAGI in the germline V gene. Trimming pared 9 bases from V and 0 bases from J, leaving 15 bases between. The length of the CDR3 is 14 residues. Written as DNA, the CDR3 is TGTGCCAGTAACACAGGGACGAGCTCCTACGAGCAGTACTTC. It specifies CASNTGTSSYEQYF.

V and J are TRBV6-5 and TRBJ1-5, with TRBD1 identical over 10 bases. Germline V gives CDR1 MNHEY, CDR2 SVGAGI. The CDR3 covers 14 residues. With 4 bases clipped from V and 10 bases from J, the junction kept 7 bases outside the gene matches. This CDR3 reads CASSFEGQGPPQHF. CDR3 DNA sequence: TGTGCCAGCAGTTTCGAGGGACAGGGGCCACCCCAGCATTTT.

The V call is TRBV6-5, the J call TRBJ2-7; D unclear. V lost 4 bases and J 6 bases, leaving 16 bases between the germline ends. CDR3 size: 14 residues. CDR1 is MNHEY and CDR2 is SVGAGI in the germline V gene. CDR3 loop: CASSSSGRPGEQYF. The CDR3 DNA reads TGTGCCAGCAGTTCTTCCGGGCGACCCGGCGAGCAGTACTTC.

This chain connects TRBV5-4 to TRBJ2-5, with 7 nucleotides matching TRBD2. CDR3 length: 14 amino acids. Unmatched junction bases numbered 3, after V lost 4 bases and J lost 0 bases. The germline V gene encodes CDR1 SGHNT and CDR2 YYREEE (reference sequence). CDR3 DNA: TGTGCCAGCAGCACCGGGACTAACCAAGAGACCCAGTACTTC. This sequence encodes CASSTGTNQETQYF.

The genes are TRBV7-8 and TRBJ2-1; 11 positions agree with TRBD2. Germline V CDR1 and CDR2: SGHVS, FQNEAQ. Losses at the gene ends were 4 bases for V and 9 bases for J; bases not matched to a gene: 11. The CDR3 consists of 16 residues. CDR3 in amino acids: CASSSSQPGTSGEQFF. The CDR3 DNA reads TGTGCCAGCAGCTCAAGCCAACCCGGGACTAGCGGTGAGCAGTTCTTC.

The chain couples TRBV3-1 (or the pseudogene TRBV3-2) to TRBJ2-3; 8 nucleotides align to TRBD2. CDR1 and CDR2 (germline): LGHDT, YNNKEL (reference sequence). V dropped 2 bases and J dropped 7; count of bases not matched to a gene: 5. The CDR3 is 14 amino acids. The CDR3 reads CASSQSDSGNTQYF. The CDR3 DNA reads as TGTGCCAGCAGCCAATCGGATAGCGGGAATACGCAGTATTTT.

The chain links TRBV7-2 to TRBJ2-7, with 8 positions matching TRBD2. The germline V gene has CDR1 SGHTA and CDR2 FQGNSA. This CDR3 has 14 amino acids. J gave up 5 bases and V 5 bases, and 8 bases lay outside the gene matches. The DNA of the CDR3 is TGTGCCAGCAGCCCCTCAGCGGGAGTGCACGAGCAGTACTTC. This encodes CASSPSAGVHEQYF.